The TCR beta chain under discussion was sequenced for a study of OX40 agonist ivuxolimab in advanced cancers. Study as a whole: Ivuxolimab is an agonistic anti-OX40 (CD134) antibody, and patients were treated with it.

Germline V gives CDR1 KGHSH, CDR2 LQKENI. J was trimmed by 5 bases and V by 3 bases; bases with no gene match: 7. The CDR3 runs 15 residues. The assay was immunoSEQ multiplex PCR, and TCRdb's table has in-frame clones only and misses some. The table has tens of thousands of clones, 92% seen once. As for this clone: Its specificity is unknown.

Study findings and constraints: Among the lowest levels of clonal expansion were found in partial responders at 0.1-3.0 mg/kg.

This specimen consisted of CD4+ or CD8+ T cells sorted from blood, obtained in a trial of the OX40 agonist ivuxolimab. J is TRBJ2-1 and V is TRBV18, with 7 bases identical to TRBD1. The receptor was isolated from an adult with an advanced solid tumor such as melanoma, head and neck, liver or kidney cancer. The CDR3 coding sequence is TGTGCCAGCTCACCTGGAGAGGGGGCGGACAATGAGCAGTTCTTC. Translation gives CASSPGEGADNEQFF.